This T cell receptor beta chain was sequenced during a study of T cell repertoires in cytomegalovirus infection (dated by TCRdb to the late 2010s). As for the study more broadly: The peptide stimulations were aimed at well-studied HLA-B-restricted epitopes as well as recently identified HLA-C-restricted CMV epitopes, whose presentation resists viral immunomodulation. Because public TCR beta signatures pointed to carriage of CMV infection together with the matching HLA type, the HLA type of each donor mattered for the analysis. General conclusions and limits of the study: In both this cohort and an independent approximately 400-donor cohort, the cumulative frequency of public TCR beta family members distinguished carriers of CMV infection plus the relevant HLA type. The ex vivo response was dominated by HLA-C-restricted CMV-specific TCR beta clonotypes, which also provided the single most frequent clonotype in two of eight donors.

Between the V and J ends, shortened by 0 bases and 2 bases respectively, the junction contains 12 bases. From a lookup of the germline V gene (reference sequence), CDR1 and CDR2 are MNHEY and SMNVEV. CDR3 length: 16 amino acids, cysteine to phenylalanine. The sequence is cut down to CDR3 DNA, 48 bases in frame from base 1. The meaning of the sample's treatment or condition label: in vitro stimulation with specific CMV peptide epitopes to enrich CMV-specific T cells. Sequencing was carried out with an Illumina HiSeq 1500. TCRdb handled the public reads itself, with Q25 trimming in fastp and clone calling in MiXCR, and kept productive beta chains. Each CDR3 protein appears once, grouped with its most common genes and DNA. This sample holds 650,000 to 900,000 distinct CDR3 sequences; roughly 33% were observed only once. The ten largest clonotypes hold roughly 12% of the sample. Notes on this clonotype: Its antigen is still unknown. No base quality information exists; no much larger clone differs at one position.

The chain joins TRBV27 to TRBJ2-3, with an unclear D gene assignment. Sequences were derived from cultured CD8+ T cells from PBMCs, sampled from culture after CMV antigen stimulation. The receptor was isolated from a human donor in good health (CMV status not recorded). Some clones in this sample may be carry-over from other donors' samples. The nucleotide sequence reads TGTGCCAGCAGTTTATCCCCAGGCCACTTCACAGATACGCAGTATTTT. This codes for CASSLSPGHFTDTQYF.